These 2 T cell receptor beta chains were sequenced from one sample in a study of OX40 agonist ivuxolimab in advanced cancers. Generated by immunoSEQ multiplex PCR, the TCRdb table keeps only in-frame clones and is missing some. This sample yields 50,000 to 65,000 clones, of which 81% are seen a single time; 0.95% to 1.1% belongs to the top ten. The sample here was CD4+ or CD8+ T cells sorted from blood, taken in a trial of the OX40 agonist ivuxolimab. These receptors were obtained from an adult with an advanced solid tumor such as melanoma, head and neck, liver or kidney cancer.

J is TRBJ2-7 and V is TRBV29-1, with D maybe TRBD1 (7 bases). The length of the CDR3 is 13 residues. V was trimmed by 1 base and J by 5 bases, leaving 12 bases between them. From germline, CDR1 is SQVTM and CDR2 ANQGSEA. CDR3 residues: CSVEVGRGDEQYF. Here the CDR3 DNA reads TGCAGCGTTGAAGTGGGCAGGGGGGACGAGCAGTACTTC.

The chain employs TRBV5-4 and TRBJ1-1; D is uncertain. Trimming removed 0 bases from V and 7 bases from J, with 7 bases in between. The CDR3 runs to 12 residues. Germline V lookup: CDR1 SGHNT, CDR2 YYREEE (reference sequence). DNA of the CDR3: TGTGCCAGCAGCTTGGCAGGTGGTGAAGCTTTCTTT. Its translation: CASSLAGGEAFF.